This T cell receptor beta chain was documented in a study of T cells in localized non-small cell lung cancer. Regarding the study as a whole: Measurement of T cell clonality placed uninvolved adjacent lung highest, above the level in tumor.

Concerning this clone: Its antigen remains unidentified.

Germline V gene lookup returns CDR1 KGHSH and CDR2 LQKENI. This CDR3 contains 14 residues. With V trimmed by 3 bases and J by 7 bases, 5 bases remained unmatched. Sequencing used immunoSEQ multiplex PCR; TCRdb keeps in-frame clones, though not all of them. The data hold 58,000 or so clones, with roughly nine tenths observed a single time. The rearrangement links TRBV18 to TRBJ1-5; 8 bases align to TRBD1. This TCR was recovered from a woman aged 40-75 years with stage I lung adenocarcinoma. Sequenced material: peripheral blood, taken before any cancer treatment. The CDR3 coding sequence is TGTGCCAGCTCACCGACAGGGGAAGGGCAGCCCCAGCATTTT. It specifies CASSPTGEGQPQHF. Using reference TRBV18 and TRBJ1-5 for the parts outside the CDR3, the full variable domain is NAGVMQNPRHLVRRRGQEARLRCSPMKGHSHVYWYRQLPEEGLKFMVYLQKENIIDESGMPKERFSAEFPKEGPSILRIQQVVRGDSAAYFCASSPTGEGQPQHFGDGTRLSIL.